The rows below give T cell receptor beta chains drawn from one sample of a study of CD8+ T cells in alopecia areata. Sequenced by immunoSEQ multiplex PCR; TCRdb stores in-frame clones only, minus some. Here the sample spans about 210,000 clones, roughly two fifths being singletons. The sequences come from CD4+ T cells sorted from blood, collected at approximately week 30, from a patient treated with tofacitinib. Receptor source: a human donor with alopecia areata. CDR3s include the opening cysteine and the closing phenylalanine or tryptophan. D genes are given only for firm matches. A clone size is listed for some rows: how often the clone was seen (once, few, many), or a class if it is expanded.

>TRBJ2-5|TRBV6-5|TRBD2|few
CASSYSGPGGETQYF
TGTGCCAGCAGTTACTCAGGCCCGGGAGGGGAGACCCAGTACTTC
>TRBJ1-4|TRBV14|-|-
CASSQDREEKLFF
TGTGCCAGCAGCCAAGATCGTGAGGAAAAACTGTTTTTT
>TRBJ1-1|TRBV7-9|-|-
CASSINTEAFF
TGTGCCAGCAGCATTAACACTGAAGCTTTCTTT
>TRBJ1-2|TRBV30|TRBD1|few
CAWSRDSEWYGYTF
TGTGCCTGGTCCCGGGACAGCGAGTGGTATGGCTACACCTTC
>TRBJ2-3|TRBV30|TRBD2|-
CAWSVGLAGPGIGTQYF
TGTGCCTGGAGTGTAGGACTAGCGGGACCCGGAATCGGTACGCAGTATTTT
>TRBJ1-3|TRBV5-4|-|-
CASRGGSGGNTIYF
TGTGCCAGCAGGGGGGGCTCGGGCGGAAACACCATATATTTT
>TRBJ2-7|TRBV18|TRBD2|once
CASSPERGYEQYF
TGTGCCAGCTCACCAGAGCGGGGCTACGAGCAGTACTTC
>TRBJ2-1|TRBV4-1|-|-
CASSQAGRLTYNEQFF
TGCGCCAGCAGCCAAGCGGGGAGACTTACCTACAATGAGCAGTTCTTC
>TRBJ2-3|TRBV7-3|-|-
CASSLKGSPAQYF
TGTGCCAGCAGCTTAAAGGGTAGCCCAGCGCAGTATTTT
>TRBJ1-2|TRBV15|-|-
CATSRETSGYGYTF
TGTGCCACCAGCAGAGAAACCTCGGGCTATGGCTACACCTTC
>TRBJ2-5|TRBV7-6|TRBD1|few
CASSTPGQGAETQYF
TGTGCCAGCAGCACGCCGGGACAGGGGGCAGAGACCCAGTACTTC
>TRBJ2-5|TRBV4-1|-|-
CASSQLGLTQETQYF
TGCGCCAGCAGCCAGCTTGGACTTACACAAGAGACCCAGTACTTC
>TRBJ2-2|TRBV27|-|-
CASSFIASGELFF
TGTGCCAGCAGTTTTATTGCGTCCGGGGAGCTGTTTTTT
>TRBJ1-1|TRBV5-1|-|-
CASSLGRNTEAFF
TGCGCCAGCAGCCTGGGACGGAACACTGAAGCTTTCTTT
>TRBJ2-3|TRBV27|-|-
CASSHLPRDTQYF
TGTGCCAGCAGCCACCTACCCCGAGATACGCAGTATTTT
>TRBJ2-4|TRBV18|-|-
CASSPPGRFLAKNIQYF
TGTGCCAGCTCACCACCGGGGCGGTTCCTAGCCAAAAACATTCAGTACTTC
>TRBJ1-2|TRBV5-6|-|-
CASSLWGLGYTF
TGTGCCAGCAGCTTGTGGGGGCTGGGCTACACCTTC
>TRBJ2-4|TRBV2|TRBD1|-
CASSERARGAKNIQYF
TGTGCCAGCAGTGAACGGGCCAGGGGGGCCAAAAACATTCAGTACTTC
>TRBJ1-5|TRBV2|-|once
CASKGDNIQPQHF
TGTGCCAGCAAGGGGGACAACATTCAGCCCCAGCATTTT
>TRBJ2-7|TRBV7-9|TRBD1|few
CASSSKGTGGIGQYF
TGTGCCAGCAGCTCCAAGGGGACAGGGGGCATCGGGCAGTACTTC
>TRBJ1-2|TRBV29-1|-|few
CSVDSGGNYGYTF
TGCAGCGTTGATTCGGGAGGGAACTATGGCTACACCTTC
>TRBJ2-2|TRBV7-9|-|few
CASSLDLVTGELFF
TGTGCCAGCAGCTTAGATCTCGTAACCGGGGAGCTGTTTTTT
>TRBJ2-1|TRBV11-3|-|-
CASSSRDGITFF
TGTGCCAGCAGCTCCCGGGACGGGATAACGTTCTTC
>TRBJ2-7|TRBV29-1|TRBD1|-
CSVAAPDRVYEQYF
TGCAGCGTTGCCGCACCGGACAGGGTCTACGAGCAGTACTTC
>TRBJ2-3|TRBV9|-|few
CASSAGLRADTQYF
TGTGCCAGCAGCGCGGGGCTCAGGGCAGATACGCAGTATTTT
>TRBJ1-5|TRBV6-5|-|few
CASSQTVFNQPQHF
TGTGCCAGCAGCCAGACAGTGTTCAATCAGCCCCAGCATTTT
>TRBJ1-2|TRBV9|TRBD1|-
CASSVEQGGDYGYTF
TGTGCCAGCAGCGTAGAACAGGGGGGCGACTATGGCTACACCTTC
>TRBJ2-1|TRBV2|TRBD2|few
CASRQRGSSYNEQFF
TGTGCCAGCAGGCAGCGGGGGAGCTCCTACAATGAGCAGTTCTTC
>TRBJ2-3|TRBV5-4|TRBD2|-
CASSPEAGLNTDTQYF
TGTGCCAGCAGCCCAGAAGCGGGACTTAACACAGATACGCAGTATTTT
>TRBJ1-5|TRBV4-1|TRBD1|-
CASSQATGGWADQPQHF
TGCGCCAGCAGCCAAGCCACAGGGGGCTGGGCTGATCAGCCCCAGCATTTT
>TRBJ2-1|TRBV23-1|-|-
CASSLNIGYNEQFF
TGCGCCAGCAGTCTCAACATTGGGTACAATGAGCAGTTCTTC
>TRBJ1-5|TRBV27|-|many
CASSSLGPPHNQPQHF
TGTGCCAGCAGTTCCCTCGGGCCACCCCACAATCAGCCCCAGCATTTT
>TRBJ2-3|TRBV7-2|TRBD2|-
CASSIPSGGAADTQYF
TGTGCCAGCAGCATTCCTAGCGGGGGGGCGGCAGATACGCAGTATTTT
>TRBJ1-5|TRBV5-1|TRBD1|once
CASSLRGQVNQPQHF
TGCGCCAGCAGCCTTAGGGGACAGGTCAATCAGCCCCAGCATTTT
>TRBJ2-2|TRBV4-1|-|many
CASSQEWNTGELFF
TGCGCCAGCAGCCAAGAATGGAACACCGGGGAGCTGTTTTTT
>TRBJ1-2|TRBV29-1|-|-
CSVDKVYGYTF
TGCAGCGTTGATAAGGTCTATGGCTACACCTTC
>TRBJ2-3|TRBV29-1|-|-
CSVENPSADTQYF
TGCAGCGTTGAGAACCCAAGCGCAGATACGCAGTATTTT
>TRBJ1-4|TRBV2|-|many
CASSEQSNEKLFF
TGTGCCAGCAGTGAACAGTCTAATGAAAAACTGTTTTTT
>TRBJ1-1|TRBV5-1|-|-
CASSFRQAGTEAFF
TGCGCCAGCAGCTTCAGGCAGGCCGGCACTGAAGCTTTCTTT
>TRBJ2-1|TRBV5-1|-|few
CASSLSPTNYNEQFF
TGCGCCAGCAGCTTGTCCCCGACTAACTACAATGAGCAGTTCTTC
>TRBJ2-2|TRBV5-1|-|-
CASTREAGELFF
TGCGCCAGCACAAGAGAGGCCGGGGAGCTGTTTTTT
>TRBJ1-6|TRBV6-6|-|many
CASSYTLEGPLHF
TGTGCCAGCAGTTACACACTTGAGGGTCCCCTCCACTTT
>TRBJ1-1|TRBV6-5|-|-
CASSYSNRGAEAFF
TGTGCCAGCAGTTACTCGAACCGGGGGGCTGAAGCTTTCTTT
>TRBJ2-1|TRBV4-1|TRBD2|-
CASSQGPGGLAYNEQFF
TGCGCCAGCAGCCAAGGGCCCGGTGGACTAGCCTACAATGAGCAGTTCTTC